These 23 T cell receptor beta chains were all obtained from the same sample, sequenced in a study of neoadjuvant anti-PD-1 for oral cavity cancer listed by TCRdb under 2021. In the paper's terms, the time point label means: before neoadjuvant nivolumab. The library relied on the immunoSEQ multiplex PCR assay. TCRdb holds this immuneACCESS table with in-frame rearrangements only. Some clones are missing; in checked studies, unresolved V genes explain under half, and the rest has no known cause. This sample gives 80,000 to 95,000 clones in total; around 80% of them show up just once. 3% to 3.5% of the sample is in the top ten clones. The starting material was PBMCs, obtained before nivolumab (anti-PD-1) treatment. Receptors originate from a person aged 35-79 years with oral cavity squamous cell carcinoma.

This clone occurred once. The V gene is TRBV6-1, the J gene TRBJ1-1; D remains ambiguous. This CDR3 has 14 residues. Germline loops: CDR1 MNHNS, CDR2 SASEGT. The V end lost 2 bases, the J end lost 2 bases, and 9 bases lay between the germline ends. The CDR3 sequence: CASSERGQNTEAFF. As DNA, the CDR3 is TGTGCCAGCAGTGAACGAGGGCAAAACACTGAAGCTTTCTTT.

The chain uses TRBV7-3 and TRBJ2-3; 8 nucleotides match TRBD1. Germline-derived CDR1 and CDR2 are SGHTA and FQGTGA. CDR3 length: 16 amino acids. V shed 5 bases and J 2 bases; nucleotides not matched to a gene: 9. The CDR3 protein is CASSPGQGAFTDTQYF. CDR3 coding DNA: TGTGCCAGCAGCCCAGGGCAGGGGGCCTTCACAGATACGCAGTATTTT.

The chain couples TRBV5-1 to TRBJ1-1; D ambiguous. The CDR3 is 12 residues long. The germline V gene has CDR1 SGHRS and CDR2 YFSETQ. The ends were cut back, 0 bases at V and 4 bases at J, with 4 bases in the middle. The CDR3 reads CASSLGSTEAFF. In DNA form, the CDR3 reads TGCGCCAGCAGCTTGGGGAGCACTGAAGCTTTCTTT.

This clone was seen only a few times. This sequence joins TRBV7-3 and TRBJ2-6, with D unclear. The CDR3 spans 15 residues. Looked up from germline, CDR1 is SGHTA and CDR2 is FQGTGA. Deletions cut 1 base from V and 3 bases from J, with 7 bases between. CDR3 loop: CASSLSPGGANVLTF. The CDR3 DNA reads TGTGCCAGCAGCTTAAGCCCGGGTGGGGCCAACGTCCTGACTTTC.

The rearrangement joins TRBV7-3 to TRBJ1-1, with TRBD1 matching over 7 bases. The CDR3 covers 13 residues. Germline lookup yields CDR1 SGHTA and CDR2 FQGTGA. Trimming removed 2 bases from V and 7 bases from J; junction bases left unmatched: 4. CDR3 sequence: CASSLLQGDEAFF. In nucleotides, the CDR3 is TGTGCCAGCAGCTTACTGCAGGGGGATGAAGCTTTCTTT.

The chain employs TRBV6-5 and TRBJ2-7, with 10 bases fitting TRBD2. The germline gives CDR1 MNHEY, CDR2 SVGAGI. The CDR3 sequence is 15 residues long. The V and J ends lost 2 bases and 5 bases, in that order; junction bases with no gene match: 6. DNA of the CDR3: TGTGCCAGCAGTTACGGCCGGACTAGCGGAGACGAGCAGTACTTC. It translates to CASSYGRTSGDEQYF.

This clone was seen a few times. The chain links TRBV7-2 to TRBJ1-5, with D hard to call. The CDR3 consists of 14 residues. Germline CDR1 and CDR2: SGHTA and FQGNSA. V was pared by 0 bases and J by 5 bases, with 8 bases between. Here the CDR3 DNA reads TGTGCCAGCAGCTTAGCGCCCGTGGATCAGCCCCAGCATTTT. Its protein product is CASSLAPVDQPQHF.

The chain carries TRBV30 and TRBJ2-3, with TRBD2 matching 9 bases. Germline V lookup: CDR1 GTSNPN, CDR2 SVGIG (reference sequence). The CDR3 sequence is 15 residues long. J was trimmed by 6 bases and V by 0 bases; bases with no gene match: 7. This CDR3 is CAWSVFSGGADTQYF. CDR3 nucleotides: TGTGCCTGGAGTGTATTTAGCGGGGGCGCGGATACGCAGTATTTT.

The chain has TRBV19 and TRBJ1-1; 10 bases map to TRBD1. The CDR3 is 17 residues long. Germline CDR1 reads LNHDA; CDR2 reads SQIVND (reference sequence). V was clipped by 0 bases and J by 5 bases; unmatched bases: 9. The CDR3 here is CASSIDLGQGPRTEAFF. In nucleotides, the CDR3 is TGTGCCAGTAGTATAGACCTGGGACAGGGGCCCCGAACTGAAGCTTTCTTT.

V and J are TRBV19 and TRBJ1-2, with D possibly being TRBD1 (6 bases). The CDR3 consists of 13 residues. V gave up 5 bases and J gave up 8 bases, with 15 bases separating them. From germline, CDR1 is LNHDA and CDR2 SQIVND (reference sequence). The CDR3 DNA sequence: TGTGCCAGTAGTCGACAGGCATCAGGAGGCTACACCTTC. Its translation is CASSRQASGGYTF.

This chain connects TRBV2 to TRBJ2-1; no firm D call. V was pared by 7 bases and J by 9 bases, with 16 bases between. Germline loops: CDR1 SNHLY, CDR2 FYNNEI. This CDR3 contains 13 residues. The CDR3 region is CASTGLTTSEQFF. As DNA, the CDR3 is TGTGCCAGCACCGGCTTAACTACCAGTGAGCAGTTCTTC.

The chain is built from TRBV30 and TRBJ2-3; 10 positions match TRBD1. Germline CDR1 GTSNPN, CDR2 SVGIG (reference sequence). This CDR3 comprises 18 residues. V lost 2 bases and J lost 0; bases outside the gene matches: 11. The CDR3: CAWSRLGGQGSSTDTQYF. CDR3 sequence (DNA): TGTGCCTGGAGTCGCCTCGGGGGACAGGGGTCCAGCACAGATACGCAGTATTTT.

The chain carries TRBV6-5 and TRBJ2-7; 7 bases agree with TRBD1. CDR1 is MNHEY and CDR2 is SVGAGI in the germline V gene. CDR3 size: 12 residues. The trim removed 10 bases at V and 0 bases at J, leaving 3 bases unmatched. CDR3 coding DNA: TGTGCCACACAGGGGAACTCCTACGAGCAGTACTTC. The encoded protein is CATQGNSYEQYF.

This clone appeared a single time. Other DNA sequences in the same sample also yield this CDR3. V gene TRBV30 combines with J gene TRBJ1-5; 7 bases align to TRBD1. CDR3 length: 13 residues. The V and J ends lost 1 base and 7 bases, in that order; junction bases with no gene match: 4. The germline V gene encodes CDR1 GTSNPN and CDR2 SVGIG (reference sequence). CDR3 region: CAWSGQGGQPQHF. DNA of the CDR3: TGTGCCTGGAGTGGACAGGGAGGGCAGCCCCAGCATTTT.

The rearrangement uses TRBV10-3 and TRBJ2-7, with TRBD2 matching 8 bases. Germline V gene data show CDR1 as ENHRY and CDR2 as SYGVKD. The CDR3 runs to 15 residues. The V gene end was trimmed by 0 bases and the J gene end by 4 bases; junction bases not matched to a gene: 5. CDR3 DNA: TGTGCCATCAGTGAGTCGGTAAGCGGGAGTTACGAGCAGTACTTC. Protein: CAISESVSGSYEQYF.

In regard to this clone: The germline gene is not matched at one end of the junction; a read error may be the cause. The gene calls are TRBV6-6 and TRBJ1-1, with a tentative D call TRBD1 (6 bases). Per germline, CDR1 MNHNY and CDR2 SVGAGI (reference sequence). There are 14 residues in the CDR3. CDR3 loop: CASSYGQGPTEAFF. CDR3 bases: TGTGCCAGTAGTTACGGGCAGGGGCCCACTGAAGCTTTCTTT.

DNA for the CDR3: TGTGCCAGCAGTTTAAATCGGCCAGGAGAGACCCAGTACTTC. It codes for CASSLNRPGETQYF. This sequence joins TRBV27 and TRBJ2-5, with D unresolved. CDR3 length: 14 residues. Germline CDR1 is MNHEY and CDR2 is SMNVEV (reference sequence). V dropped 2 bases and J dropped 4 bases, with 11 bases sitting between them.

The rearrangement joins TRBV25-1 to TRBJ1-4; D is uncertain. The V gene's germline CDR1 is MGHDK and CDR2 SYGVNS. This CDR3 is 13 amino acids long. V lost 9 bases to trimming and J lost 8 bases, with 16 bases between them. The CDR3 reads CASQRGSEEKLFF. CDR3 in DNA: TGTGCCAGTCAGAGAGGCAGTGAGGAAAAACTGTTTTTT.

V usage is TRBV6-5 and J usage is TRBJ2-2; D is undetermined. Germline V CDR1 and CDR2: MNHEY, SVGAGI. The CDR3 loop spans 15 amino acids. Trimming left V 10 bases short and J 2 bases short, with 17 bases between. This CDR3 reads CATARKLHNTGELFF. CDR3 DNA sequence: TGTGCCACCGCGAGGAAGTTGCACAACACCGGGGAGCTGTTTTTT.

The rearrangement joins TRBV7-8 to TRBJ1-1; D may be TRBD1 (5 bases). The V and J ends lost 0 bases and 4 bases respectively, with 9 bases between them. This CDR3 spans 14 amino acids. CDR1 SGHVS and CDR2 FQNEAQ come from the germline V gene. CDR3 DNA: TGTGCCAGCAGCTTAGCGGGGAGGGGCACTGAAGCTTTCTTT. The encoded protein is CASSLAGRGTEAFF. Full variable domain (remainder filled in from reference TRBV7-8 and TRBJ1-1): GAGVSQSPRYKVAKRGQDVALRCDPISGHVSLFWYQQALGQGPEFLTYFQNEAQLDKSGLPSDRFFAERPEGSVSTLKIQRTQQEDSAVYLCASSLAGRGTEAFFGQGTRLTVV.

This clone was recorded once. This sequence joins TRBV7-2 and TRBJ2-7; D assignment may be TRBD1 or TRBD2 (6 bases each). The CDR3 loop spans 15 amino acids. Germline V gives CDR1 SGHTA, CDR2 FQGNSA. Trimming left V 4 bases short and J 3 bases short, with 16 bases between. CDR3 DNA: TGTGCCAGCAGCTCCTTTTCTGGAGGGGGCTACGAGCAGTACTTC. Translating it yields CASSSFSGGGYEQYF.

The chain is built from TRBV30 and TRBJ2-2; 9 nucleotides line up with TRBD2. V lost 3 bases to trimming and J lost 7 bases; unmatched junction nucleotides: 12. This CDR3 has 16 amino acids. Germline CDR1 GTSNPN, CDR2 SVGIG (reference sequence). Written as DNA, the CDR3 is TGTGCCTGGAGGCCCGGGGTAGCGGGAGACCGCGGGGAGCTGTTTTTT. Protein: CAWRPGVAGDRGELFF. Drawing the rest from reference TRBV30 and TRBJ2-2, the complete variable domain is SQTIHQWPATLVQPVGSPLSLECTVEGTSNPNLYWYRQAAGRGLQLLFYSVGIGQISSEVPQNLSASRPQDRQFILSSKKLLLSDSGFYLCAWRPGVAGDRGELFFGEGSRLTVL.

This clone occurred once. The chain couples TRBV6-1 to TRBJ1-5; 9 nucleotides line up with TRBD1. The CDR3 is 14 residues long. With V trimmed by 7 bases and J by 5 bases, 6 bases remained unmatched. The germline V gene has CDR1 MNHNS and CDR2 SASEGT. CDR3 sequence (DNA): TGTGCCAGCACGTGGGGACAGGGTGATCAGCCCCAGCATTTT. Protein sequence: CASTWGQGDQPQHF.